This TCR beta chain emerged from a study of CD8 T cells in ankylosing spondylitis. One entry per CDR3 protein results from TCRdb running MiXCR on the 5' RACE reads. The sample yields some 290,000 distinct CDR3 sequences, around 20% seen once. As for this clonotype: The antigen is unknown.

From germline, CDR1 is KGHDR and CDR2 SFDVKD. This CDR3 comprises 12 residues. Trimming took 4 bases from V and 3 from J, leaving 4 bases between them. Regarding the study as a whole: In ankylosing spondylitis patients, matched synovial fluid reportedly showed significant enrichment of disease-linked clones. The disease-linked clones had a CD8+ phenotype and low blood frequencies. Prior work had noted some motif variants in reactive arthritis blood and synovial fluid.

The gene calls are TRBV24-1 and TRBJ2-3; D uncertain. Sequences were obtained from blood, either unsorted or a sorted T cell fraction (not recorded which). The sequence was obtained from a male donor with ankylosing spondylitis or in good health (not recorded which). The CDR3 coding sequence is TGTGCCACCAGTGAACGAACAGATACGCAGTATTTT. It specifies CATSERTDTQYF.